This note documents a single TCR beta chain sequence. Its specificity is unknown. Both TRBC1 and TRBC2 were covered by a beta constant-region primer of two equimolar oligonucleotides. Four rounds of PCR amplified the ligated cDNA using nested alpha and beta constant-region primers plus SP2. An oligonucleotide with the SP2 primer and a 12-nucleotide UMI was ligated to the cDNA 3' end. TCRdb fed the UMI-ligation and nested PCR reads into MiXCR, producing one record per CDR3 protein. This table holds roughly 83,000 distinct CDR3 sequences, about 11% found once. This sample was included in a study of naive and memory T cell subsets. Points from the study as a whole: TCR abundance followed a power law differing between naive and memory subsets. Naive repertoires, especially CD8, held a few larger clonotypes, possibly memory cells re-expressing CD45RA. In CD4 and CD8 cells, diversity dropped from naive through EMRA.

Cells stained for CD3, CD4, CD8, CD45RA and CD27 were sorted into four subsets. The germline V and J ends were trimmed by 3 bases and 1 base, with 9 bases remaining between them. The CDR3 runs to 14 residues. This TCR was recovered from a human donor in good health. The genes are TRBV12-3 or TRBV12-4 and TRBJ1-2; D unresolved. The specimen sequenced was naive CD4+ T cells from blood. CDR3 DNA sequence: TGTGCCAGCAGTTTTCGGACGGATAACTATGGCTACACCTTC. Protein sequence: CASSFRTDNYGYTF.